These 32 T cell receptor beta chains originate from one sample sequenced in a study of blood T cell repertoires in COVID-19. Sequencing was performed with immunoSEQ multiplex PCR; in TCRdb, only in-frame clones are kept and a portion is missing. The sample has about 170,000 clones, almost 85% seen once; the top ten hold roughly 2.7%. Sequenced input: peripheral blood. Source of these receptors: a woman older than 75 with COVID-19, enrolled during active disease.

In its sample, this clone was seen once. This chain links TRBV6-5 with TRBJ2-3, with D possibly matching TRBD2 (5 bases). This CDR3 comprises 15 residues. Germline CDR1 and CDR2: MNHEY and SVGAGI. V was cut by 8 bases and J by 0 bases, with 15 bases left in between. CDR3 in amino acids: CASGEGADSTDTQYF. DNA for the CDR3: TGTGCCAGCGGAGAGGGTGCGGATAGCACAGATACGCAGTATTTT.

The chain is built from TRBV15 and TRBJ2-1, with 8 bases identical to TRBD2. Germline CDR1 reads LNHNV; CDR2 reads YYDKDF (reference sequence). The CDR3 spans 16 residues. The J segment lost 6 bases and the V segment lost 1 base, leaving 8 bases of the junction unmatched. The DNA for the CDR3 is TGTGCCACCAGCAGAGTTGATTTTCGGGAGGGCAATGAGCAGTTCTTC. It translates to CATSRVDFREGNEQFF. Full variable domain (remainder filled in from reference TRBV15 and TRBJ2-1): DAMVIQNPRYQVTQFGKPVTLSCSQTLNHNVMYWYQQKSSQAPKLLFHYYDKDFNNEADTPDNFQSRRPNTSFCFLDIRSPGLGDTAMYLCATSRVDFREGNEQFFGPGTRLTVL.

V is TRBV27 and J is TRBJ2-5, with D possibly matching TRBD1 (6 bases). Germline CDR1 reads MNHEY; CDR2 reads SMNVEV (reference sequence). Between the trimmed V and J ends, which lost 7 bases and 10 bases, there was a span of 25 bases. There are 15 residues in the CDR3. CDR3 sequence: CASTFRDTEHRSQYF. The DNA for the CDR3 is TGTGCCAGCACCTTCCGGGACACCGAACACAGGAGCCAGTACTTC.

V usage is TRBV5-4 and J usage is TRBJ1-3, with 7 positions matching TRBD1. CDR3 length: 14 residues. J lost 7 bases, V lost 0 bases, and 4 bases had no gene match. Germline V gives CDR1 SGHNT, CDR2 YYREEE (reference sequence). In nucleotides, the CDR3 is TGTGCCAGCAGCTTGGTTGACAGGGCCAACACCATATATTTT. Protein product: CASSLVDRANTIYF.

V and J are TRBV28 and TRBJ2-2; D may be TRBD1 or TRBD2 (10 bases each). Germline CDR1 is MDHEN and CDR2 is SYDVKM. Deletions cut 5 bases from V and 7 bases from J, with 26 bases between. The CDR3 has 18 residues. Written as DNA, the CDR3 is TGTGCCAGCAGTGACAGGGGGCGAACTAGCGGGATGGTCGGGGAGCTGTTTTTT. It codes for CASSDRGRTSGMVGELFF.

CDR3 in DNA: TGTGCCAGCAGCCAGGTCGGGACAGGGACGAACAATCAGCCCCAGCATTTT. Its translation is CASSQVGTGTNNQPQHF. The chain has TRBV4-2 and TRBJ1-5; TRBD1 aligns across 9 bases. The V and J ends lost 3 bases and 3 bases, in that order; junction bases with no gene match: 9. This CDR3 spans 17 amino acids. The germline gives CDR1 LGHNA, CDR2 YNFKEQ.

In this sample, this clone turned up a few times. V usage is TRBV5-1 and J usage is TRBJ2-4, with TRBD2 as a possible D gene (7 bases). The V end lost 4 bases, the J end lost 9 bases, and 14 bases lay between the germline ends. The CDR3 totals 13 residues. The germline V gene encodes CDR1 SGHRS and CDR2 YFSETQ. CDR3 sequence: CASSAEGGGIQYF. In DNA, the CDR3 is TGCGCCAGCAGCGCCGAGGGAGGGGGCATTCAGTACTTC.

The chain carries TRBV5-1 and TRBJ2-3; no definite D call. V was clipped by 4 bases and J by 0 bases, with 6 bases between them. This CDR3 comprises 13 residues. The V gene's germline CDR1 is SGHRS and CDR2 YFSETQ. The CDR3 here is CASSQYSTDTQYF. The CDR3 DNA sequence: TGCGCCAGCAGCCAGTATAGCACAGATACGCAGTATTTT.

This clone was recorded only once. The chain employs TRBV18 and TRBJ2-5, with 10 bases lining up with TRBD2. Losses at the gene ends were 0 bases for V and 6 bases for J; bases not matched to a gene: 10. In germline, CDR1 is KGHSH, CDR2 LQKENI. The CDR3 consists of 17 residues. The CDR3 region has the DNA TGTGCCAGCTCACCACCAGCGGGGGGGCCGGTCGGGAAGACCCAGTACTTC. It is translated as CASSPPAGGPVGKTQYF.

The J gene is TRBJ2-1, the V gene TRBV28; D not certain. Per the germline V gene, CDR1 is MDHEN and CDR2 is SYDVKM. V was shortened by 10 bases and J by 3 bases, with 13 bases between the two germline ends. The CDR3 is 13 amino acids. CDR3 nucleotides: TGTGCCACCCGTTTGTTGAGCTACAATGAGCAGTTCTTC. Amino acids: CATRLLSYNEQFF.

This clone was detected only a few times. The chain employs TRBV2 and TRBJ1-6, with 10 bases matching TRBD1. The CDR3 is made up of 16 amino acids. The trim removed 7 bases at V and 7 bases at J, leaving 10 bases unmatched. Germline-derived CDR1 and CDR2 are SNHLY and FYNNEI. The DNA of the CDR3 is TGTGCCAGCACTCTCGACAGGGGGCGCGAAAATTCACCCCTCCACTTT. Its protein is CASTLDRGRENSPLHF.

The DNA for the CDR3 is TGTGCCATCACTTCAGGGGGGCAACTCGGCTACACCTTC. Translating gives CAITSGGQLGYTF. The chain couples TRBV10-3 to TRBJ1-2, with TRBD1 matching over 7 bases. The germline CDR1 and CDR2 sequences are ENHRY and SYGVKD. The ends lost 7 bases at V and 8 bases at J; junction bases unmatched: 10. The CDR3 consists of 13 residues.

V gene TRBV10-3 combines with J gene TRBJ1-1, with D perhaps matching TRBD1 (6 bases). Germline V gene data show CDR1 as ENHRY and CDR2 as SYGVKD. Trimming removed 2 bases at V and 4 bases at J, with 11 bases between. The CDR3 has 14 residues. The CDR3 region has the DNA TGTGCCATCAGTGAGCTGGGGGCTATCACTGAAGCTTTCTTT. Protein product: CAISELGAITEAFF.

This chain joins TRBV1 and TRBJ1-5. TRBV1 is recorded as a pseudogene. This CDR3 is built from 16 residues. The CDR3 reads CTSSAGRDGSNQPQHF. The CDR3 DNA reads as TGCACCAGCAGCGCGGGGCGAGACGGTAGCAATCAGCCCCAGCATTTT.

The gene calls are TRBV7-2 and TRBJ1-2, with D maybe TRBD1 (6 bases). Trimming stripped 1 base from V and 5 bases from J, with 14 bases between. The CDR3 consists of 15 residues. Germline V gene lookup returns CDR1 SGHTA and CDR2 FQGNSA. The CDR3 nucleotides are TGTGCCAGCAGCTTAGAACAGGGAGAAGGGTATGGCTACACCTTC. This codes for CASSLEQGEGYGYTF.

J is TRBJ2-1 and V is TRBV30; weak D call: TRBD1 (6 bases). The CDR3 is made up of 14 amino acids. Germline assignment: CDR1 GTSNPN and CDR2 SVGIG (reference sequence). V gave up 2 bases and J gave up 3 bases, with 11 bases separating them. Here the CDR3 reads CAWSRGGNYNEQFF. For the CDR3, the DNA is TGTGCCTGGAGTAGAGGGGGTAACTACAATGAGCAGTTCTTC.

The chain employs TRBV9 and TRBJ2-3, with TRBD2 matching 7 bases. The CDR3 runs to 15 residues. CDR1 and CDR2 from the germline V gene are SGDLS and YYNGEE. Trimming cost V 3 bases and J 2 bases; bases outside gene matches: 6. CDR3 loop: CASSGTGTITDTQYF. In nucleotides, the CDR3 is TGTGCCAGCAGCGGAACCGGGACTATCACAGATACGCAGTATTTT. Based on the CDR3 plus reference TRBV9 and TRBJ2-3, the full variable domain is DSGVTQTPKHLITATGQRVTLRCSPRSGDLSVYWYQQSLDQGLQFLIQYYNGEERAKGNILERFSAQQFPDLHSELNLSSLELGDSALYFCASSGTGTITDTQYFGPGTRLTVL.

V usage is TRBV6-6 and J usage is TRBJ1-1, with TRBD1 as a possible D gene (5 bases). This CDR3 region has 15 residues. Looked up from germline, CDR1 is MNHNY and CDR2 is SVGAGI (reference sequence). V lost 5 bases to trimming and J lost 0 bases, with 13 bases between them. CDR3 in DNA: TGTGCCAGCAGTCGTCCGGGGGACTTGAACACTGAAGCTTTCTTT. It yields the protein CASSRPGDLNTEAFF.

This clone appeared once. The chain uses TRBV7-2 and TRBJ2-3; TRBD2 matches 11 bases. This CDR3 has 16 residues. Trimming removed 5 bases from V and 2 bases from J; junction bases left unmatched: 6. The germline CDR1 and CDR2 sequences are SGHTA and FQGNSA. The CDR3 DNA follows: TGTGCCAGCAGCACCCTAGCGGGGGGCCACACAGATACGCAGTATTTT. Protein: CASSTLAGGHTDTQYF.

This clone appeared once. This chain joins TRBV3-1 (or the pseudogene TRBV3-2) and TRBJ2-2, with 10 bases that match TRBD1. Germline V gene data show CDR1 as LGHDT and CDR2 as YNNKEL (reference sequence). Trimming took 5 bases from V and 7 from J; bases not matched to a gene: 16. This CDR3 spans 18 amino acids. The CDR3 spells CASSKFPGTGDLVGELFF. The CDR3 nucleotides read TGTGCCAGCAGCAAATTCCCCGGGACAGGGGACTTGGTCGGGGAGCTGTTTTTT.

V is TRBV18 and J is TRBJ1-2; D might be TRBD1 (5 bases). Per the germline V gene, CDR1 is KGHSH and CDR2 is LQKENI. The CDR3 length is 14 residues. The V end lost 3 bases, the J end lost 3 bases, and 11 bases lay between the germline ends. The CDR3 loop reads CASSPSTAYYGYTF. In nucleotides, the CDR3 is TGTGCCAGCTCACCCTCGACAGCTTACTATGGCTACACCTTC.

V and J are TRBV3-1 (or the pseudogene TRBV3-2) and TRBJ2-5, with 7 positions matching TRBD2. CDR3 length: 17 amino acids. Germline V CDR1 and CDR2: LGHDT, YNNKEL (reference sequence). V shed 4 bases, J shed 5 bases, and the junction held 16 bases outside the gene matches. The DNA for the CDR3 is TGTGCCAGCAGCCTGGGGGGAACTAGCGCTCTCCGGGAGACCCAGTACTTC. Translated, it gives CASSLGGTSALRETQYF.

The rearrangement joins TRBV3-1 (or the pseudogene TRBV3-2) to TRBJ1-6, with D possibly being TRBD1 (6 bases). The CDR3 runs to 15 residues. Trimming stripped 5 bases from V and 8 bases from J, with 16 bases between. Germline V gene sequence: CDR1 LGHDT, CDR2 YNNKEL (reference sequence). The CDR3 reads CASSARGISYSPLHF. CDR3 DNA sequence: TGTGCCAGCAGCGCCAGGGGAATTTCGTATTCACCCCTCCACTTT.

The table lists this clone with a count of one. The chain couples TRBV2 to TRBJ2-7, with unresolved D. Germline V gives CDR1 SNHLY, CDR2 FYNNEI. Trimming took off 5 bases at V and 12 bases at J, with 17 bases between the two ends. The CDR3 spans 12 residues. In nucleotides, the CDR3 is TGTGCCAGCAGTTTGTCAGGCGACCATCGGTACTTC. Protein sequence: CASSLSGDHRYF.

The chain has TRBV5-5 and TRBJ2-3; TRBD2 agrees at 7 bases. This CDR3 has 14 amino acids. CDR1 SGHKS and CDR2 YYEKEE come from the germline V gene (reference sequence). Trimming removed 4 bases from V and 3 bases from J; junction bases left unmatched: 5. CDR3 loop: CASSTPGGTDTQYF. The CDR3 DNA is TGTGCCAGCAGCACCCCCGGGGGGACAGATACGCAGTATTTT.

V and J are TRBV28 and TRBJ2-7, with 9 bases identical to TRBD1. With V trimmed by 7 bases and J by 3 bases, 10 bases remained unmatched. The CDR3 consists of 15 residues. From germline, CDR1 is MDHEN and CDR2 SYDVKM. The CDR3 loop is CASISRDRAFYEQYF. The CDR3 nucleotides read TGTGCCAGCATCTCTCGGGACAGGGCCTTCTACGAGCAGTACTTC. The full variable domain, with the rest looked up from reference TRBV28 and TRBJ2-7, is DVKVTQSSRYLVKRTGEKVFLECVQDMDHENMFWYRQDPGLGLRLIYFSYDVKMKEKGDIPEGYSVSREKKERFSLILESASTNQTSMYLCASISRDRAFYEQYFGPGTRLTVT.

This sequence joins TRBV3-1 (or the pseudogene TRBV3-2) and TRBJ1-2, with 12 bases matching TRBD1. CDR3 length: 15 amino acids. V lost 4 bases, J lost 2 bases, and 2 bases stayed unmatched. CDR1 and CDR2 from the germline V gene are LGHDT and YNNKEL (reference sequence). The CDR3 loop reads CASSPGTGGNYGYTF. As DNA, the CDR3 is TGTGCCAGCAGCCCAGGGACAGGGGGCAACTATGGCTACACCTTC.

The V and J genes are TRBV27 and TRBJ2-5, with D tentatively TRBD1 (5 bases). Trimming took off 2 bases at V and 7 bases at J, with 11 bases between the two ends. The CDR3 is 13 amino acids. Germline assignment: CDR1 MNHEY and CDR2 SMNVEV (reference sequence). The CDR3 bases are TGTGCCAGCAGTTTAAGGGGTGCTGGGACCCAGTACTTC. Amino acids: CASSLRGAGTQYF.

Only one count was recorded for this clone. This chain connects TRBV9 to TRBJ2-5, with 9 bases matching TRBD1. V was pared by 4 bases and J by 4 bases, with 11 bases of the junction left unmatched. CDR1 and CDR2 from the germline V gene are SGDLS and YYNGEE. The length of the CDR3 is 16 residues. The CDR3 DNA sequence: TGTGCCAGCAGCAATTCTCAGGGACAGGGTTTAGAGACCCAGTACTTC. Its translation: CASSNSQGQGLETQYF.

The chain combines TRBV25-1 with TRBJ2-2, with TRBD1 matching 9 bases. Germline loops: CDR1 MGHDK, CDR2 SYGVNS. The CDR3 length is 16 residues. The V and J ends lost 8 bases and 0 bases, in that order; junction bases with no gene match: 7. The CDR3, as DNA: TGTGCCAGCGGGTCACAGGGGGCCGCGAACACCGGGGAGCTGTTTTTT. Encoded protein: CASGSQGAANTGELFF. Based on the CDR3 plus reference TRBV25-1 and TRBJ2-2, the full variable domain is EADIYQTPRYLVIGTGKKITLECSQTMGHDKMYWYQQDPGMELHLIHYSYGVNSTEKGDLSSESTVSRIRTEHFPLTLESARPSHTSQYLCASGSQGAANTGELFFGEGSRLTVL.

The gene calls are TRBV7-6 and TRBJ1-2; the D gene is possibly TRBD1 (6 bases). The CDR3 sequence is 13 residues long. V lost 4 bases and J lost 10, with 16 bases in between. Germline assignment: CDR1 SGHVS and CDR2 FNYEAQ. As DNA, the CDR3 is TGTGCCAGCAGCTCCTCCCCCGGACAGTACTACACCTTC. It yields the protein CASSSSPGQYYTF.

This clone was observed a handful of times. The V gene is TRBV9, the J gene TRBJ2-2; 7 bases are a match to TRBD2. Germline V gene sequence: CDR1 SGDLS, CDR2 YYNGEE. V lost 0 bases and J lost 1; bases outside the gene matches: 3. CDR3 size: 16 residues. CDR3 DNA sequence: TGTGCCAGCAGCGTAGTCCCTAGCGGGAACACCGGGGAGCTGTTTTTT. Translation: CASSVVPSGNTGELFF.